The T cell receptor beta chain under discussion was sequenced for a study of a mutant IDH1 vaccine in newly diagnosed glioma. Points from the study as a whole: Immune responses induced by vaccination arose in around 93% of the patients.

TCRdb's copy holds only in-frame clones and misses some; the assay was immunoSEQ multiplex PCR. The table includes some 26,000 clones, roughly 80% detected once. The CDR3 is 14 amino acids. The germline CDR1 and CDR2 sequences are GTSNPN and SVGIG (reference sequence). J gave up 6 bases and V 0 bases, and 7 bases lay outside the gene matches. Time point denoted: week 23, last vaccination. The content of each vaccine dose was 300 ug of mutant IDH1 20-mer peptide, and topical imiquimod accompanied it. On this clone: Its antigen is undetermined.

This TCR was sampled from a woman aged 25-40 years with glioma. V gene TRBV30 combines with J gene TRBJ2-5; 7 bases agree with TRBD2. The source material was PBMCs, sampled from a glioma patient whose treatment included an IDH1 peptide vaccine. CDR3 nucleotides: TGTGCCTGGAGTGTAGGTGGCAGCGGGAAGACCCAGTACTTC. Translation: CAWSVGGSGKTQYF.